This T cell receptor beta chain was retrieved from a study of blood T cell repertoires in COVID-19 (dated by TCRdb to 2018 to 2021). Context from the whole study: Samples covering the acute and convalescent phases of COVID-19 were provided by collaborators in the United States, Italy and Spain. The samples were drawn from two sources: the first 160 participants of the ongoing ImmuneRACE study, and 1,254 subjects contributed by 6 global collaborators. Deeply sampled blood TCRbeta repertoires from subjects exposed to, actively infected with, or recovered from COVID-19 were included in the dataset. The repertoires were released in a freely available public database meant as a resource for research on the immune response to SARS-CoV-2. The material from the prospective study consisted of cDNA or gDNA derived from T cells, B-cell-depleted T cells, or PBMCs. Nearly every sample came with metadata listing a de-identified subject ID, COVID-19 status, age in years and sex. Where HLA class I and class II types were available, the types were taken from metadata supplied by the sample provider, not from assay-based typing. Paper-wide results and their limitations: The amount of clinical and demographic metadata varied by source and participant and was provided uncurated.

A word on this clone: The antigen it recognizes is unknown. Per-base qualities were not stored, and no clone one base away is much larger.

TCRbeta CDR3 regions were amplified from genomic DNA by means of the immunoSEQ Assay, a bias-controlled multiplex PCR. The published analysis was carried out like this. The number of nucleated cells in each sample was estimated by amplification of reference gene primers within the assay. To quantify the absolute abundance of each unique TCRbeta CDR3 rearrangement, sequence reads were collapsed and filtered. For each sample, productive Simpson clonality was calculated as the square root of Simpson's diversity index over productive rearrangements. As stored in TCRdb, this immuneACCESS dataset retains in-frame rearrangements with V and J assigned. A fraction of the clones does not appear; measured against another copy, unresolved V genes explain less than half of the discrepancy, and the remainder lacks a known reason. The V and J calls and the clone size are those of that table, but D and trimming were determined from the DNA. The sample contains 90,000 or so clones, roughly 91% of them found a single time. The ten largest clones take up 6.7% of the sample.

Its CDR3 holds 16 amino acids, cysteine through phenylalanine. The CDR3 DNA has 48 bases and is translated from base 1. The junction shows trimming of 6 bases on V and 0 bases on J, and the gene matches do not reach 9 bases of it. The CDR1 and CDR2 encoded by the germline V gene are MDHEN and SYDVKM. One collaborating source in Seattle enrolled patients while the patients were actively infected and followed the patients over time throughout the course of disease. Each collaborating institution followed its own protocols to collect whole blood in K2EDTA tubes. For TCRbeta analysis, collaborator samples were shipped as frozen whole blood, as isolated PBMCs, or as DNA extracted from either sample type.

What was sequenced was peripheral blood. This clonotype was obtained from a man aged 18 to 30 with COVID-19, enrolled during active disease. Here the chain combines TRBV28 and TRBJ1-1; TRBD1 agrees with 8 junctional bases. The sequenced DNA: TGTGCCAGCAGAGACAGGGGAAAGATGCTGAACACTGAAGCTTTCTTT. Translated, this is CASRDRGKMLNTEAFF.